This T cell receptor (beta chain) was recovered during a study of control samples from healthy donors and cancer patients. Repertoires were generated with immunoSEQ multiplex PCR, while TCRdb's copy carries only in-frame clones and drops some. The table has roughly 98,000 clones, roughly 86% seen once. The CDR3 is 17 residues long. Germline CDR1 reads MGHRA; CDR2 reads YSYEKL. V was clipped by 2 bases and J by 2 bases, with 19 bases between them. J is TRBJ2-7 and V is TRBV4-1; maybe TRBD1 (5 bases). The clonotype comes from a woman aged 55-70 years in good health. The sequenced material came from blood. The CDR3 region is CASSQNTGTVLTYEQYF. The DNA for the CDR3 is TGCGCCAGCAGCCAAAATACAGGAACAGTCCTCACCTACGAGCAGTACTTC.